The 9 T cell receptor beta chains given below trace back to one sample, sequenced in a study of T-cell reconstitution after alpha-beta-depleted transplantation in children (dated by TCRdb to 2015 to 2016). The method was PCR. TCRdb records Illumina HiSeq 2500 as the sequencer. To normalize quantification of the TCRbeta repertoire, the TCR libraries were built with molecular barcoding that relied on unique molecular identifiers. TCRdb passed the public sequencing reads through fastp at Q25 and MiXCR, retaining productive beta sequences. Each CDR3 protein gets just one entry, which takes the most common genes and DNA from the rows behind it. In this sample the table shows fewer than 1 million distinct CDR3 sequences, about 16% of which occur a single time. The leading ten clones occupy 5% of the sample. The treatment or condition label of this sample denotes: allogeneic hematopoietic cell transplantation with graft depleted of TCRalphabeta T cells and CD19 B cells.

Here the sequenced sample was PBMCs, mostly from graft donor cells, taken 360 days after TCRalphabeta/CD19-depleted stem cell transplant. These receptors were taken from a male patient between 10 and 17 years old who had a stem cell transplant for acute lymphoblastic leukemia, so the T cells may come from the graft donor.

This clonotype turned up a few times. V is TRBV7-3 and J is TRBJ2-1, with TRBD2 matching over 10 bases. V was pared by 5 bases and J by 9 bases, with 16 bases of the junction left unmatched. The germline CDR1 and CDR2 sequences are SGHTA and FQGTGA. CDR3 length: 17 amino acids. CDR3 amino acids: CASSPNPGLAESGEQFF. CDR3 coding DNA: TGTGCCAGCAGCCCAAACCCCGGACTAGCGGAATCGGGTGAGCAGTTCTTC.

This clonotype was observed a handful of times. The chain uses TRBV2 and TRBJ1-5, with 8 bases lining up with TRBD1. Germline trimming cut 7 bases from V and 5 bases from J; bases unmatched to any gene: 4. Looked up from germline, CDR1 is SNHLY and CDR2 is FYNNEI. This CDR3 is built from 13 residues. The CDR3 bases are TGTGCCAGCAAGACAGGGGAGGATCAGCCCCAGCATTTT. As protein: CASKTGEDQPQHF.

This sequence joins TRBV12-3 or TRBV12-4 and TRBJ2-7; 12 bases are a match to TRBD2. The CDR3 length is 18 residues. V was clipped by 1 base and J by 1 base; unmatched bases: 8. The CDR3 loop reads CASSLETSGSVGSYEQYF. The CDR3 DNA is TGTGCCAGCAGTTTAGAGACTAGCGGGAGCGTCGGTTCCTACGAGCAGTACTTC.

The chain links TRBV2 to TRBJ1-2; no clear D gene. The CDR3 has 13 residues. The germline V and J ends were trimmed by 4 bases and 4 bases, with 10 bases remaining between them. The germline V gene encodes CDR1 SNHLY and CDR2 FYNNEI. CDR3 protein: CASSGSPPYGYTF. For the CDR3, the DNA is TGTGCCAGCAGTGGATCCCCACCCTATGGCTACACCTTC.

Written as DNA, the CDR3 is TGTGCCAGCAGCTTTTTGACAGGGGGTTTCGGGGGCGAGCAGTACTTC. Encoded protein: CASSFLTGGFGGEQYF. The rearrangement uses TRBV7-2 and TRBJ2-7, with 9 nucleotides matching TRBD1. The CDR3 runs 16 residues. Per germline, CDR1 SGHTA and CDR2 FQGNSA. V shed 3 bases and J 6 bases; nucleotides not matched to a gene: 12.

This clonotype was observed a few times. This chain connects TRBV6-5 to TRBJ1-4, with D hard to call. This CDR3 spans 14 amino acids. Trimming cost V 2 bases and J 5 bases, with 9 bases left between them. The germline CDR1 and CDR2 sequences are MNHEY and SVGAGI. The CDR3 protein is CASSYVQTNEKLFF. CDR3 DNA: TGTGCCAGCAGTTACGTACAGACCAATGAAAAACTGTTTTTT.

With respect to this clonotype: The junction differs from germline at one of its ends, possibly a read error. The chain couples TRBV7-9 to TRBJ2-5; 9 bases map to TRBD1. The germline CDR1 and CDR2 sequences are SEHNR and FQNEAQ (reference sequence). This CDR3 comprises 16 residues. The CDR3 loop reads CASTPPQGAIEENQYF. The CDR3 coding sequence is TGTGCCAGCACCCCCCCACAGGGGGCCATAGAAGAGAACCAGTACTTC.

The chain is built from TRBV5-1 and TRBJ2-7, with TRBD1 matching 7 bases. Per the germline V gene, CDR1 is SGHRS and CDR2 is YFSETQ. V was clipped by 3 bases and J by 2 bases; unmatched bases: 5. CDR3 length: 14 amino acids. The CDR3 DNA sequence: TGCGCCAGCAGCTCGGGACAGATTACCTACGAGCAGTACTTC. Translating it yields CASSSGQITYEQYF.

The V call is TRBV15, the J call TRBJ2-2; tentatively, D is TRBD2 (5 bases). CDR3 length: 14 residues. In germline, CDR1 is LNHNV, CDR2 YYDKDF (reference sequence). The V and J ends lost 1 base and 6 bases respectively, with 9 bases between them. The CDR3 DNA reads TGTGCCACCAGCAGAGTATTCGGGGCCGGGGAGCTGTTTTTT. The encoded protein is CATSRVFGAGELFF.